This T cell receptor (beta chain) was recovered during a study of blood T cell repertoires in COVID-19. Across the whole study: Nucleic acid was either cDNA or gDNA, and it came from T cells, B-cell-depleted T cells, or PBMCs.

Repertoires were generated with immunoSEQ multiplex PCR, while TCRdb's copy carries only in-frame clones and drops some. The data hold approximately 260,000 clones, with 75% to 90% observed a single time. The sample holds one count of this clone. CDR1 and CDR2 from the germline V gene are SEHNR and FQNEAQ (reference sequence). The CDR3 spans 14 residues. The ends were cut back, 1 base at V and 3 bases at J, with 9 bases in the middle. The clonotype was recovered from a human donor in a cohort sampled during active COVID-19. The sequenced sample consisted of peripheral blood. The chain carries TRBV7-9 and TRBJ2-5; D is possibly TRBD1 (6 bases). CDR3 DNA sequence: TGTGCCAGCAGCTTAGACCCAGGGGAAGAGACCCAGTACTTC. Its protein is CASSLDPGEETQYF.